This is a list of T cell receptor beta chains from one sample in a study of blood T cell repertoires in COVID-19. TCRdb keeps only in-frame clones here, not all; method: immunoSEQ multiplex PCR. The sample lists a few hundred thousand clones, 83% occurring once. Specimen: PBMCs or T cells enriched from blood (not recorded which). The receptor set was obtained from a woman aged 45-59 years who had recovered from COVID-19. The CDR3 runs from the conserved cysteine through the conserved F or W. The order of the fields is V gene, D gene, J gene, clone size, CDR3 DNA, CDR3 protein. The D gene is left open where the match is weak. Expanded clones are given a class, and other clones once, few, many or no size at all.

TRBV19,NA,TRBJ1-1,NA,TGTGCCACCCGTGATGGGGGGTGGGACACTGAAGCTTTCTTT,CATRDGGWDTEAFF
TRBV6-5,TRBD1,TRBJ2-7,NA,TGTGCCAGCAGATGGGACAGCTACTACGAGCAGTACTTC,CASRWDSYYEQYF
TRBV6-5,NA,TRBJ2-7,NA,TGTGCCAGCACGGCGGGGAGCTCCTACGAGCAGTACTTC,CASTAGSSYEQYF
TRBV2,NA,TRBJ2-1,NA,TGTGCCAGCAGTAGGGGGATCTCCTACAATGAGCAGTTCTTC,CASSRGISYNEQFF
TRBV6-6,NA,TRBJ1-4,NA,TGTGCCAGCAGTTACGGAAAGACTGTGAGTGATGAAAAACTGTTTTTT,CASSYGKTVSDEKLFF
TRBV3-1/TRBV3-2,TRBD2,TRBJ2-1,NA,TGTGCCAGCAGCCAAGAATTTAGGACTAGCGGGAGGGCAGACAATGAGCAGTTCTTC,CASSQEFRTSGRADNEQFF
TRBV19,NA,TRBJ1-1,few,TGTGCCAGTAGGGTGGTCGGGGGCACTGAAGCTTTCTTT,CASRVVGGTEAFF
TRBV25-1,NA,TRBJ1-2,NA,TGTGCCAGCTTGGACAGTAACTATGGCTACACCTTC,CASLDSNYGYTF
TRBV7-2,TRBD2,TRBJ2-1,NA,TGTGCCAGCAGACAAGCGGGGGGGGGAATCTACAATGAGCAGTTCTTC,CASRQAGGGIYNEQFF
TRBV27,TRBD1,TRBJ1-5,NA,TGTGCCAGCAGGGGACAGGGTCGTCAGCCCCAGCATTTT,CASRGQGRQPQHF
TRBV6-6,NA,TRBJ1-4,NA,TGTGCCAGCATAAACGGGGTAGGACTTGAAAAACTGTTTTTT,CASINGVGLEKLFF
TRBV4-1,NA,TRBJ1-4,NA,TGCGCCAGCAGCCAAGAAGGCAGGGATAATGAAAAACTGTTTTTT,CASSQEGRDNEKLFF
TRBV3-1/TRBV3-2,TRBD2,TRBJ2-5,NA,TGTGCCAGCAGCCCTGGACTAGCGGGAGCGTCGCAAGAGACCCAGTACTTC,CASSPGLAGASQETQYF